One sample yielded the 8 T cell receptor beta chains listed below, sequenced in a study of shared clonotypes between healthy human individuals. This table comes from immunoSEQ multiplex PCR, and its TCRdb copy is limited to in-frame clones, with some not included. Altogether around 650,000 clones are present, 96% being singletons, with the ten largest covering less than 0.13%. Selected positively for CCR7 and CD45RO-negative, naive CD8 cells excluded terminally differentiated effector memory CD45RA+ cells. The sample comprised naive CD8+ T cells sorted from blood. Receptors were obtained from a woman aged 30 to 39 in good health.

This chain uses TRBV10-1 with TRBJ1-2; tentative D call: TRBD1 (6 bases). The V gene's germline CDR1 is WNHNN and CDR2 SYGVQD (reference sequence). Trimming pared 0 bases from V and 3 bases from J, leaving 14 bases between. The CDR3 runs 16 residues. In DNA, the CDR3 is TGCGCCAGCAGTGAGTCGAAGGGGGGCGCTGACTATGGCTACACCTTC. Its protein product is CASSESKGGADYGYTF.

CDR3 protein: CASSYAGVGEQYF. The DNA of the CDR3 is TGTGCCAGCAGTTACGCGGGAGTGGGAGAGCAGTACTTC. The chain links TRBV6-5 to TRBJ2-5, with 7 bases aligning to TRBD2. CDR1 MNHEY and CDR2 SVGAGI come from the germline V gene. This CDR3 region has 13 residues. V lost 2 bases, J lost 11 bases, and 8 bases stayed unmatched.

This clone was counted a single time. This chain links TRBV27 with TRBJ2-7; TRBD2 aligns across 10 bases. Trimming at V came to 3 bases and at J to 2 bases, leaving 7 bases not matched to a gene. The CDR3 is 16 residues long. Per germline, CDR1 MNHEY and CDR2 SMNVEV (reference sequence). The CDR3 region is CASSFLLGTSAYEQYF. CDR3 coding DNA: TGTGCCAGCAGTTTTCTCTTGGGGACTAGCGCCTACGAGCAGTACTTC.

The V gene is TRBV5-1, the J gene TRBJ2-1; 14 nucleotides align to TRBD2. Germline trimming cut 1 base from V and 15 bases from J; bases unmatched to any gene: 18. Germline CDR1 SGHRS, CDR2 YFSETQ. CDR3 length: 18 residues. CDR3 protein: CASSLYRLAGGPGKGRFF. The DNA of the CDR3 is TGCGCCAGCAGCTTGTACCGACTAGCGGGAGGGCCGGGTAAAGGTCGGTTCTTC.

The chain joins TRBV28 to TRBJ2-7; D not certain. V was trimmed by 2 bases and J by 1 base, leaving 6 bases between them. The CDR3 runs to 13 residues. Germline CDR1 MDHEN, CDR2 SYDVKM. The DNA for the CDR3 is TGTGCCAGCAGTTTACTCAAATCCTACGAGCAGTACTTC. Translation gives CASSLLKSYEQYF.

The chain carries TRBV5-1 and TRBJ2-7; D gene ambiguous. Germline CDR1 SGHRS, CDR2 YFSETQ. Trimming left V 0 bases short and J 1 base short, with 8 bases between. The CDR3 contains 14 residues. CDR3 in DNA: TGCGCCAGCAGCTTGGTGGGTGAATCCTACGAGCAGTACTTC. This codes for CASSLVGESYEQYF.

The chain recombines TRBV29-1 with TRBJ1-1; possibly TRBD1 for D (6 bases). V lost 4 bases, J lost 0 bases, and 18 bases lay in between. The CDR3 length is 16 residues. Germline V CDR1 and CDR2: SQVTM, ANQGSEA. CDR3 protein: CSVVGFRGRMNTEAFF. Written as DNA, the CDR3 is TGCAGCGTTGTTGGGTTCAGGGGCCGCATGAACACTGAAGCTTTCTTT.

The gene calls are TRBV5-1 and TRBJ2-1, with no clear D. Deletions cut 7 bases from V and 4 bases from J, with 9 bases between. This CDR3 is built from 12 residues. Germline V gene lookup returns CDR1 SGHRS and CDR2 YFSETQ. The CDR3 DNA sequence: TGCGCCAGCCAATTATCGTACAATGAGCAGTTCTTC. It codes for CASQLSYNEQFF.